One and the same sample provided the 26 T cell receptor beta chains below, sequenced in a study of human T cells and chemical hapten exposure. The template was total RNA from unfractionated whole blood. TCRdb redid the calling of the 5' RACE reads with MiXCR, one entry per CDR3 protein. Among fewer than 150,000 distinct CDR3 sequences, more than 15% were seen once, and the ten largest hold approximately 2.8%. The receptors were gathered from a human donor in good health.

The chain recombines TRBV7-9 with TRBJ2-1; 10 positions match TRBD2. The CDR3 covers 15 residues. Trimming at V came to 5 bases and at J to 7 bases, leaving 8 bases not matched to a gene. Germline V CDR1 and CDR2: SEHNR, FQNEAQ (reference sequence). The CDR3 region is CASSKPGLAQNEQFF. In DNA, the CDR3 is TGTGCCAGCAGCAAACCGGGACTAGCGCAGAATGAGCAGTTCTTC.

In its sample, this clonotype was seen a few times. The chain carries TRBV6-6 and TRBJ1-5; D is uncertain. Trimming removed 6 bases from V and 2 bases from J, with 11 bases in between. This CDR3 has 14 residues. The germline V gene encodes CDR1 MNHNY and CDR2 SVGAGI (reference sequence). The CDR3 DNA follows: TGTGCCAGCAGGTCAGACGGGGGCAATCAGCCCCAGCATTTT. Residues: CASRSDGGNQPQHF.

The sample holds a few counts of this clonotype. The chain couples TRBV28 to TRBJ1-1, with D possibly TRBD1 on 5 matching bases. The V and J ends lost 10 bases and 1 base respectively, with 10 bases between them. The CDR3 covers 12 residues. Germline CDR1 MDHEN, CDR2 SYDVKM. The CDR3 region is CAMGPPNTEAFF. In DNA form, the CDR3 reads TGTGCCATGGGACCGCCGAACACTGAAGCTTTCTTT.

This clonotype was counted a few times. The CDR3 is CASSFGGHYGYTF. The CDR3 nucleotides read TGTGCCAGCAGCTTTGGGGGTCACTATGGCTACACCTTC. The V and J genes are TRBV7-9 and TRBJ1-2; D is perhaps TRBD1 (5 bases). This CDR3 spans 13 amino acids. The germline V gene encodes CDR1 SEHNR and CDR2 FQNEAQ (reference sequence). V lost 3 bases to trimming and J lost 3 bases, with 8 bases between them.

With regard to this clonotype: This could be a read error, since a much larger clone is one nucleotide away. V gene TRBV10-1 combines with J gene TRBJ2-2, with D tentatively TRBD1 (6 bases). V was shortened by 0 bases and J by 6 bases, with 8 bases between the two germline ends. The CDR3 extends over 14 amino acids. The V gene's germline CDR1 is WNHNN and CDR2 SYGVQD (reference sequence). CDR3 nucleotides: TGCGCCAGCAGTGAGTCCCCAGGGGCCGGGGAGCTGTTTTTT. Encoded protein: CASSESPGAGELFF.

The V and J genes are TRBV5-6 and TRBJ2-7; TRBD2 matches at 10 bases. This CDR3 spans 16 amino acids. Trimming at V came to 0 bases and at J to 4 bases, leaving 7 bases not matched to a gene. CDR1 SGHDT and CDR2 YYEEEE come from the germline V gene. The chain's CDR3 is CASSLGLTSGIYEQYF. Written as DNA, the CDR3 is TGTGCCAGCAGCTTGGGTCTCACTAGCGGGATTTACGAGCAGTACTTC.

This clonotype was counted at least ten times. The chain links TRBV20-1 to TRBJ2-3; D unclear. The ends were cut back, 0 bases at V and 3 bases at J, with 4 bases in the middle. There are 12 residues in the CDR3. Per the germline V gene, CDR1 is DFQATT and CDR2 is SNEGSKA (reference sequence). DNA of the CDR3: TGCAGTGCTAGAGATAGAACAGATACGCAGTATTTT. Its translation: CSARDRTDTQYF.

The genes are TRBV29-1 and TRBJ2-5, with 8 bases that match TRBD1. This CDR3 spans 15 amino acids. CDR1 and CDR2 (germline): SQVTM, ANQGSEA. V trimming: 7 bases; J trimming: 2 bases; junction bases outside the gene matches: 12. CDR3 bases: TGCAGCGCCAGAGATGGACAGGGACATCAAGAGACCCAGTACTTC. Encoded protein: CSARDGQGHQETQYF.

CDR3 DNA sequence: TGTGCCAGCAGTTTAACAGGGAACACTGAAGCTTTCTTT. Translation: CASSLTGNTEAFF. V usage is TRBV12-3 or TRBV12-4 and J usage is TRBJ1-1; tentative D call: TRBD1 (5 bases). V lost 2 bases, J lost 1 base, and 5 bases lay in between. The CDR3 covers 13 residues.

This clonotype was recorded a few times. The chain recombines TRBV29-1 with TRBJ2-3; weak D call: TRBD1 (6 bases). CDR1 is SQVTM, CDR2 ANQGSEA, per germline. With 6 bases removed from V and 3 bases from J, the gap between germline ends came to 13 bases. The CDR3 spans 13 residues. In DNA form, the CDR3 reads TGCAGCGTCGCCAGGGGAACGACAGATACGCAGTATTTT. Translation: CSVARGTTDTQYF.

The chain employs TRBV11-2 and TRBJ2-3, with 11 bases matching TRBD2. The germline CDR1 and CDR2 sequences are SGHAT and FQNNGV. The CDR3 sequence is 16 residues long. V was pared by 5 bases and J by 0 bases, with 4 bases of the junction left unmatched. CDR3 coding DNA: TGTGCCAGCAGCATCGGGACTAGCGGAAGCACAGATACGCAGTATTTT. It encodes CASSIGTSGSTDTQYF.

CDR3 loop: CASSLLGQGQDGYTF. CDR3 DNA: TGTGCCAGCAGCTTGTTAGGACAGGGGCAGGACGGCTACACCTTC. The gene calls are TRBV13 and TRBJ1-2; TRBD1 matches 9 bases. V dropped 3 bases and J dropped 8; count of bases not matched to a gene: 10. This CDR3 contains 15 residues. The germline V gene encodes CDR1 PRHDT and CDR2 FYEKMQ (reference sequence).

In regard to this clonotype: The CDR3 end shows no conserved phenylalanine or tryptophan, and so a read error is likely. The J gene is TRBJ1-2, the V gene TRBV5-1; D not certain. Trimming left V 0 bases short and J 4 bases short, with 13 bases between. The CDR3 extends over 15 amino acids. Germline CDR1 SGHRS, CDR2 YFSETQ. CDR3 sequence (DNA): TGCGCCAGCAGCTTGGAGGCACACGCGAGCTATGGCTACACCTAC. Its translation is CASSLEAHASYGYTY.

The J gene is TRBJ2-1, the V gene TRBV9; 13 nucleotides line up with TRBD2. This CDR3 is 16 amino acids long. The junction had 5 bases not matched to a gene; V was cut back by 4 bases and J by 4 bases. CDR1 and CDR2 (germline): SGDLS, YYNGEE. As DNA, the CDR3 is TGTGCCAGCAGCCTCCGGACTAGCGGGAGTTACAATGAGCAGTTCTTC. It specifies CASSLRTSGSYNEQFF.

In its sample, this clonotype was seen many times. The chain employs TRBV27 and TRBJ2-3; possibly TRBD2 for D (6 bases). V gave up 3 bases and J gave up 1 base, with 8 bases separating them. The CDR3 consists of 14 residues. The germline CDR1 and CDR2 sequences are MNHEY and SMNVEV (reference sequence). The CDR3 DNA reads TGTGCCAGCAGTTTCGAGCGGGGCACAGATACGCAGTATTTT. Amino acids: CASSFERGTDTQYF.

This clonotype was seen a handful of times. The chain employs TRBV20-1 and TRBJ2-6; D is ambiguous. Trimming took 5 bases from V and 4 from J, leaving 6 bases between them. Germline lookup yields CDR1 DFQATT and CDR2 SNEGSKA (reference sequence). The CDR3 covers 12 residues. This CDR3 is CSAGQGANVLTF. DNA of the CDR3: TGCAGTGCTGGGCAAGGGGCCAACGTCCTGACTTTC.

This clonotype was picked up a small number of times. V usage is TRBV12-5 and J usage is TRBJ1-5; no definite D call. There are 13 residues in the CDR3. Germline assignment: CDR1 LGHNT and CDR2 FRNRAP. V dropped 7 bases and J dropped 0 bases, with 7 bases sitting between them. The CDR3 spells CASASGSNQPQHF. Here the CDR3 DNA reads TGTGCTAGTGCCTCAGGTAGCAATCAGCCCCAGCATTTT.

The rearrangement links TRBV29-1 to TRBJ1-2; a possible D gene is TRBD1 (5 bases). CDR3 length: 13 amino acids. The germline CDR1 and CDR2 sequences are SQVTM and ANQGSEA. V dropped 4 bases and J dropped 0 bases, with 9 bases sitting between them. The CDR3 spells CSVVGGANYGYTF. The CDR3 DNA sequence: TGCAGCGTTGTGGGGGGAGCTAACTATGGCTACACCTTC.

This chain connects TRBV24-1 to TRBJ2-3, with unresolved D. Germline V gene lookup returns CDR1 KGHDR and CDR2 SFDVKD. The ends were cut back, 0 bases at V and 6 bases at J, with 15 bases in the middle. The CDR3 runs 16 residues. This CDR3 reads CATSDLQWYLWDTQYF. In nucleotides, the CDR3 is TGTGCCACCAGTGATTTGCAGTGGTATCTGTGGGATACGCAGTATTTT.

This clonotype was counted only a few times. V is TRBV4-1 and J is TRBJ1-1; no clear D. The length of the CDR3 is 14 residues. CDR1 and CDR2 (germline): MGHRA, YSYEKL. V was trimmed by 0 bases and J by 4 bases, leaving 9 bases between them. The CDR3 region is CASSQERRGTEAFF. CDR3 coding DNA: TGCGCCAGCAGCCAAGAAAGGCGTGGCACTGAAGCTTTCTTT.

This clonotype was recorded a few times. The CDR3 DNA is TGCGCCAGCAGCTGGGGGGCTGACACTGAAGCTTTCTTT. Protein sequence: CASSWGADTEAFF. The chain links TRBV5-1 to TRBJ1-1; possible D gene TRBD1, 6 bases. The ends were cut back, 3 bases at V and 3 bases at J, with 9 bases in the middle. CDR3 length equals 13 residues. Germline V gene data show CDR1 as SGHRS and CDR2 as YFSETQ.

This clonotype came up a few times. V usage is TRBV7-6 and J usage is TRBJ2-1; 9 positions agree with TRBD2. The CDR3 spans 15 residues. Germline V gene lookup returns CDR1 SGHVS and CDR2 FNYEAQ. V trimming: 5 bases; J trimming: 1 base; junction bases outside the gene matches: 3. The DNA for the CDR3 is TGTGCCAGCAGCAGTCTAGCGGGGTCCTACAATGAGCAGTTCTTC. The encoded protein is CASSSLAGSYNEQFF. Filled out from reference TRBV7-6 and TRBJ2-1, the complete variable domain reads GAGVSQSPRYKVTKRGQDVALRCDPISGHVSLYWYRQALGQGPEFLTYFNYEAQQDKSGLPNDRFSAERPEGSISTLTIQRTEQRDSAMYRCASSSLAGSYNEQFFGPGTRLTVL.

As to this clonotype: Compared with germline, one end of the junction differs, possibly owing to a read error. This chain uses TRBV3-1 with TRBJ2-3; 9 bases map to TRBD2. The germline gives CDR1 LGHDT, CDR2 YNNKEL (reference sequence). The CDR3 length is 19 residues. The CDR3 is CASSRQAGGTSPRTDTQYF. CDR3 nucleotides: TGTGCCAGCAGCCGTCAGGCGGGAGGGACCTCACCACGCACAGATACTCAGTATTTT.

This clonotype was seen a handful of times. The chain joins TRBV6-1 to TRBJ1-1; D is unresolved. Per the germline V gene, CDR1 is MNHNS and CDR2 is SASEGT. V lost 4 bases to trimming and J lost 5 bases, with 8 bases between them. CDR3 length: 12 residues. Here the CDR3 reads CASSARGTEAFF. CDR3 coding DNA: TGTGCCAGCAGTGCCCGGGGAACTGAAGCTTTCTTT.

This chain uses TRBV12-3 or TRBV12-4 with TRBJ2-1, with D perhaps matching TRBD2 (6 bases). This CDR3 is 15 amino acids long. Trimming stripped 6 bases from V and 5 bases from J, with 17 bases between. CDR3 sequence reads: CASRFTGTFHNEQFF. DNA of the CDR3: TGTGCCAGCAGATTTACCGGGACTTTCCACAATGAGCAGTTCTTC.

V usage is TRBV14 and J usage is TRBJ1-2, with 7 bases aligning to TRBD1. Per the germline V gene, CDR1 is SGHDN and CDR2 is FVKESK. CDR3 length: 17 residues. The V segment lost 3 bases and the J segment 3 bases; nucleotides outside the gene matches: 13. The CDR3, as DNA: TGTGCCAGCAGCCAGACCGGCGTAGGACAGGCCCACTATGGCTACACCTTC. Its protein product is CASSQTGVGQAHYGYTF.